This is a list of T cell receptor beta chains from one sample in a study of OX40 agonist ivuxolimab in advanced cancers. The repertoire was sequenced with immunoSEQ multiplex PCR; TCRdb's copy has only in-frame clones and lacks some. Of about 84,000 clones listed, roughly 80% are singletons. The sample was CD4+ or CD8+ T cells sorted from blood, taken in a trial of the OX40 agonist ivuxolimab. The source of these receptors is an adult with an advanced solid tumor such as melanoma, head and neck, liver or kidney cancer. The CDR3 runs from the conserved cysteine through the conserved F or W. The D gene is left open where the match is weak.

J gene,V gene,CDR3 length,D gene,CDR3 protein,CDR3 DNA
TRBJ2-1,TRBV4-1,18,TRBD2,CASSDLTSGGTSYNEQFF,TGCGCCAGCAGCGACCTTACTAGCGGGGGGACTTCATACAATGAGCAGTTCTTC
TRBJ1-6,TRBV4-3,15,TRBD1,CASSQDRGNNSPLHF,TGCGCCAGCAGCCAGGACAGGGGGAATAATTCACCCCTCCACTTT
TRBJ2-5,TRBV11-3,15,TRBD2,CASSRGGAPTETQYF,TGTGCCAGCAGCCGGGGGGGGGCCCCGACAGAGACCCAGTACTTC
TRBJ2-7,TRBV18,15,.,CASSPGLHDVYEQYF,TGTGCCAGCTCACCAGGGCTCCATGACGTGTACGAGCAGTACTTC
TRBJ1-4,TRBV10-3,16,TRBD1,CAISESRGQVNEKLFF,TGTGCCATCAGTGAGTCGAGGGGGCAAGTTAATGAAAAACTGTTTTTT
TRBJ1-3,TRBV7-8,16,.,CASTPGGVVSGNTIYF,TGTGCCAGCACCCCGGGAGGAGTCGTCTCTGGAAACACCATATATTTT
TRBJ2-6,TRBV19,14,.,CASSMGAGANVLTF,TGTGCCAGTAGTATGGGCGCTGGGGCCAACGTCCTGACTTTC
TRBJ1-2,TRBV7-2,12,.,CASSLMGGGYTF,TGTGCCAGCAGCTTAATGGGGGGTGGCTACACCTTC
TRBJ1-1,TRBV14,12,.,CASSYTLGEAFF,TGTGCCAGCAGCTACACACTTGGTGAAGCTTTCTTT
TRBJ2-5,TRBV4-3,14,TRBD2,CASSRALAEETQYF,TGCGCCAGCAGCCGGGCGCTAGCGGAAGAGACCCAGTACTTC
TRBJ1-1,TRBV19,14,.,CASSIRWTDKEAFF,TGTGCCAGTAGTATTAGATGGACAGATAAAGAAGCTTTCTTT